Listed below are T cell receptor beta chains from one sample, sequenced in a study of OX40 agonist ivuxolimab in advanced cancers. Profiled with immunoSEQ multiplex PCR; TCRdb holds only in-frame clones, not every one. The data show around 15,000 clones, about 83% seen once. Specimen: CD4+ or CD8+ T cells sorted from blood, collected in a trial of the OX40 agonist ivuxolimab. The receptors were gathered from an adult with an advanced solid tumor such as melanoma, head and neck, liver or kidney cancer. The CDR3 runs from the conserved cysteine through the conserved F or W. A D gene is named only where the DNA matches it firmly. Only part of the rows carry a size: once, few, many, or a class if the clone is expanded.

NA,TRBV27,TRBD1,TRBJ2-7,TGTGCCAGCAGTTTACCCTCAGGGACAGGGGACCCCTACGAGCAGTACTTC,CASSLPSGTGDPYEQYF
NA,TRBV5-1,NA,TRBJ2-1,TGCGCCAGCAGCCGGGGTCTCGATGAGCAGTTCTTC,CASSRGLDEQFF
NA,TRBV4-1,NA,TRBJ2-1,TGCGCCAGCAGCCAAGAGAGTTACAATGAGCAGTTCTTC,CASSQESYNEQFF
NA,TRBV27,NA,TRBJ2-1,TGTGCCAGCAGTTCGGGGACTACCATGGACAGTGAGCAGTTCTTC,CASSSGTTMDSEQFF
NA,TRBV9,NA,TRBJ1-5,TGTGCCAGCAGCCGGGGAGGCCAGCCCCAGCATTTT,CASSRGGQPQHF
NA,TRBV9,NA,TRBJ2-1,TGTGCCAGCAGCGGTGGGTCTGAGCAGTTCTTC,CASSGGSEQFF
NA,TRBV6-5,TRBD1,TRBJ1-5,TGTGCCAGCAGTCCCGGACAGGGGACGCGACAGCCCCAGCATTTT,CASSPGQGTRQPQHF
NA,TRBV19,NA,TRBJ2-1,TGTGCCAGTAACCCGGGGCGTAGCGCCTACAATGAGCAGTTCTTC,CASNPGRSAYNEQFF
NA,TRBV5-6,TRBD1,TRBJ2-7,TGTGCCAGCAGCCCCGAGGGACAGGGACTTTACGAGCAGTACTTC,CASSPEGQGLYEQYF
NA,TRBV6-5,TRBD2,TRBJ2-5,TGTGCCAGCAATCCCGTAGCGGGAGGCGAGGAGACCCAGTACTTC,CASNPVAGGEETQYF
once,TRBV30,TRBD1,TRBJ1-1,TGTGCCTGGGTTATACAGGGGGCGAGAACTGAAGCTTTCTTT,CAWVIQGARTEAFF
NA,TRBV7-2,NA,TRBJ2-3,TGTGCCAGCAGCTTAAGAACTAGGGGTACAGATACGCAGTATTTT,CASSLRTRGTDTQYF
NA,TRBV5-6,TRBD2,TRBJ2-7,TGTGCCAGCAGCTCGACAGCGGGATTCGCCTACGAGCAGTACTTC,CASSSTAGFAYEQYF
once,TRBV28,NA,TRBJ2-7,TGTGCCAGCAGTTTGGTCTACGAGCAGTACTTC,CASSLVYEQYF
NA,TRBV27,NA,TRBJ2-3,TGTGCCAGCAGTTTGTTCGGACACACAGATACGCAGTATTTT,CASSLFGHTDTQYF
NA,TRBV7-9,NA,TRBJ2-2,TGTGCCAGATCGGACAGTAGTCTATCCGGGGAGCTGTTTTTT,CARSDSSLSGELFF
NA,TRBV19,NA,TRBJ1-2,TGTGCCAGTAGTGTAGCACCGAACTATGGCTACACCTTC,CASSVAPNYGYTF
NA,TRBV6-4,TRBD1,TRBJ1-4,TGTGCCAGGGAGACAGGGGGCCGGGAAAAACTGTTTTTT,CARETGGREKLFF
NA,TRBV4-1,NA,TRBJ1-2,TGCGCCAGCAGCCAAGATCTCAGCTATGGCTACACCTTC,CASSQDLSYGYTF
NA,TRBV27,NA,TRBJ1-1,TGTGCCAGCAAGCCGGGACCTCTAGTTGGTGAAGCTTTCTTT,CASKPGPLVGEAFF
NA,TRBV11-3,NA,TRBJ2-1,TGTGCCAGCAGCACAAGCTCCTACAATGAGCAGTTCTTC,CASSTSSYNEQFF
NA,TRBV5-4,NA,TRBJ2-2,TGTGCCAGCAGCTTTGTCCACGGGGAGCTGTTTTTT,CASSFVHGELFF
NA,TRBV4-2,TRBD1,TRBJ1-1,TGTGCCAGCAGCCAAGTAGGACAGGGGGGCACTGAAGCTTTCTTT,CASSQVGQGGTEAFF
once,TRBV30,NA,TRBJ1-3,TGTGCCTGGAGTCCCATTGGACGAAATCGGTTTGGAAACACCATATATTTT,CAWSPIGRNRFGNTIYF
NA,TRBV6-5,TRBD2,TRBJ2-7,TGTGCCAGCAGAAAGACTAGCGGGTACGAGCAGTACTTC,CASRKTSGYEQYF